These 16 T cell receptor beta chains were sequenced from one sample in a study of cytomegalovirus exposure and HLA in healthy donors. Both 60 Vbeta primers and 13 Jbeta primers went into the PCR. The method was immunoSEQ multiplex PCR; TCRdb's version includes in-frame clones alone and lacks a portion of them. The sample contains about 150,000 clones, approximately 79% of which appear only once. The sample consisted of PBMCs. Receptor source: a male donor in good health and CMV-seronegative.

The V call is TRBV18, the J call TRBJ1-2; 8 bases are a match to TRBD1. CDR3 length equals 15 residues. CDR1 is KGHSH and CDR2 is LQKENI in the germline V gene. Trimming took 3 bases from V and 8 from J; bases not matched to a gene: 11. CDR3 region: CASSPADRAFFGYTF. CDR3 coding DNA: TGTGCCAGCTCACCGGCGGACAGGGCATTTTTCGGCTACACCTTC.

CDR3 region: CASSLAGQTHTGELFF. CDR3 DNA sequence: TGTGCCAGCAGCTTAGCGGGACAGACCCACACCGGGGAGCTGTTTTTT. V gene TRBV7-8 combines with J gene TRBJ2-2; 7 nucleotides line up with TRBD1. The V and J ends lost 0 bases and 3 bases, in that order; junction bases with no gene match: 4. Germline CDR1 SGHVS, CDR2 FQNEAQ. The CDR3 extends over 16 amino acids.

The chain is built from TRBV11-2 and TRBJ1-2, with TRBD1 matching 11 bases. This CDR3 is 17 amino acids long. V shed 6 bases and J 3 bases; nucleotides not matched to a gene: 12. The germline V gene has CDR1 SGHAT and CDR2 FQNNGV. CDR3 amino acids: CASSPEGQGAFDYGYTF. CDR3 nucleotides: TGTGCCAGCAGTCCTGAAGGACAGGGGGCCTTCGACTATGGCTACACCTTC.

This clone turned up a few times. J is TRBJ2-7 and V is TRBV5-6; 7 positions agree with TRBD1. The germline V gene has CDR1 SGHDT and CDR2 YYEEEE. The CDR3 is 16 residues long. Trimming cost V 5 bases and J 0 bases; bases outside gene matches: 11. Here the CDR3 DNA reads TGTGCCAGCAGGTCCTTGGGACAGAGCAGCTCCTACGAGCAGTACTTC. Residues: CASRSLGQSSSYEQYF. Looking up the rest from reference TRBV5-6 and TRBJ2-7 gives the full variable domain: DAGVTQSPTHLIKTRGQQVTLRCSPKSGHDTVSWYQQALGQGPQFIFQYYEEEERQRGNFPDRFSGHQFPNYSSELNVNALLLGDSALYLCASRSLGQSSSYEQYFGPGTRLTVT.

The V call is TRBV30, the J call TRBJ1-1, with TRBD1 as a possible D gene (6 bases). V gave up 2 bases and J gave up 1 base, with 8 bases separating them. Germline V gives CDR1 GTSNPN, CDR2 SVGIG (reference sequence). CDR3 size: 13 residues. CDR3 sequence: CAWSTGWNTEAFF. For the CDR3, the DNA is TGTGCCTGGAGTACAGGGTGGAACACTGAAGCTTTCTTT.

This clone was recorded only once. The chain recombines TRBV9 with TRBJ1-3; D unclear. Germline V lookup: CDR1 SGDLS, CDR2 YYNGEE. CDR3 length equals 14 residues. V lost 0 bases, J lost 0 bases, and 4 bases lay in between. The CDR3 is CASSVALSGNTIYF. The CDR3, as DNA: TGTGCCAGCAGCGTAGCCCTCTCTGGAAACACCATATATTTT.

The rearrangement joins TRBV6-1 to TRBJ2-7, with TRBD1 matching over 7 bases. Germline V gene data show CDR1 as MNHNS and CDR2 as SASEGT. The length of the CDR3 is 14 residues. V dropped 1 base and J dropped 2; count of bases not matched to a gene: 2. Written as DNA, the CDR3 is TGTGCCAGCAGTGAAGGGGACAGTGCCTACGAGCAGTACTTC. Translated, it gives CASSEGDSAYEQYF.

This chain links TRBV6-5 with TRBJ2-3, with D maybe TRBD2 (5 bases). CDR1 is MNHEY, CDR2 SVGAGI, per germline. The CDR3 is made up of 12 amino acids. V was trimmed by 8 bases and J by 5 bases, leaving 11 bases between them. CDR3 nucleotide sequence: TGTGCCAGCGCACGGGCGGGAGATACGCAGTATTTT. This codes for CASARAGDTQYF.

This clone was recorded once. The CDR3 is CASSDRESPTDTQYF. The CDR3, as DNA: TGTGCCAGTTCCGACAGGGAGTCCCCCACAGATACGCAGTATTTT. V gene TRBV6-6 combines with J gene TRBJ2-3, with 7 bases lining up with TRBD1. Germline V CDR1 and CDR2: MNHNY, SVGAGI (reference sequence). Trimming took 9 bases from V and 2 from J; bases not matched to a gene: 11. This CDR3 spans 15 amino acids.

The chain couples TRBV5-4 to TRBJ2-5; 9 bases agree with TRBD1. Germline assignment: CDR1 SGHNT and CDR2 YYREEE (reference sequence). V was pared by 4 bases and J by 4 bases, with 17 bases of the junction left unmatched. This CDR3 contains 18 residues. The CDR3 nucleotides are TGTGCCAGCAGCCCGGACCCAGGAGGGACAGGGCCATCAGAGACCCAGTACTTC. Its translation: CASSPDPGGTGPSETQYF.

V usage is TRBV11-2 and J usage is TRBJ2-5; 7 bases match TRBD1. The CDR3 runs 13 residues. The trim removed 5 bases at V and 4 bases at J, leaving 4 bases unmatched. CDR1 is SGHAT and CDR2 is FQNNGV in the germline V gene. The CDR3 DNA follows: TGTGCCAGCAGCATCCACAGGGGAGAGACCCAGTACTTC. Translated, it gives CASSIHRGETQYF.

This clone came up a few times. The rearrangement links TRBV2 to TRBJ1-5, with D perhaps TRBD1 (5 bases). Germline V gene sequence: CDR1 SNHLY, CDR2 FYNNEI. Trimming removed 7 bases at V and 6 bases at J, with 22 bases between. The CDR3 is 16 amino acids. CDR3: CASTSIRGGYAQPQHF. CDR3 in DNA: TGTGCCAGCACCTCCATACGGGGGGGATATGCTCAGCCCCAGCATTTT.

The chain has TRBV19 and TRBJ2-5, with 13 bases lining up with TRBD2. The germline CDR1 and CDR2 sequences are LNHDA and SQIVND (reference sequence). This CDR3 contains 18 residues. V shed 6 bases and J 7 bases; nucleotides not matched to a gene: 17. CDR3 nucleotide sequence: TGTGCCAGTAGGCCTAACGGACTAGCGGGGGACGCTCTACGGACCCAGTACTTC. Translation gives CASRPNGLAGDALRTQYF.

The CDR3 DNA sequence: TGTGCCAGCAGCTTAGCGTCTAGCGGCCAAGAGACCCAGTACTTC. It is translated as CASSLASSGQETQYF. The chain recombines TRBV11-2 with TRBJ2-5; TRBD2 matches at 7 bases. Germline loops: CDR1 SGHAT, CDR2 FQNNGV. V was pared by 1 base and J by 1 base, with 3 bases of the junction left unmatched. There are 15 residues in the CDR3.

The chain combines TRBV11-3 with TRBJ2-7; D perhaps matches TRBD1 (6 bases). CDR1 is SGHNT and CDR2 is YENEEA in the germline V gene. With 3 bases removed from V and 6 bases from J, the gap between germline ends came to 12 bases. The CDR3 sequence is 13 residues long. The CDR3 sequence: CASSLDSRGEQYF. CDR3 sequence (DNA): TGTGCCAGCAGCTTGGACAGCCGGGGCGAGCAGTACTTC.

This chain joins TRBV7-6 and TRBJ2-7; 7 bases agree with TRBD1. The V gene end was trimmed by 1 base and the J gene end by 3 bases; junction bases not matched to a gene: 3. Looked up from germline, CDR1 is SGHVS and CDR2 is FNYEAQ. CDR3 length equals 14 residues. CDR3 sequence reads: CASSLVAGGYEQYF. CDR3 DNA: TGTGCCAGCAGCTTAGTGGCAGGGGGCTACGAGCAGTACTTC.